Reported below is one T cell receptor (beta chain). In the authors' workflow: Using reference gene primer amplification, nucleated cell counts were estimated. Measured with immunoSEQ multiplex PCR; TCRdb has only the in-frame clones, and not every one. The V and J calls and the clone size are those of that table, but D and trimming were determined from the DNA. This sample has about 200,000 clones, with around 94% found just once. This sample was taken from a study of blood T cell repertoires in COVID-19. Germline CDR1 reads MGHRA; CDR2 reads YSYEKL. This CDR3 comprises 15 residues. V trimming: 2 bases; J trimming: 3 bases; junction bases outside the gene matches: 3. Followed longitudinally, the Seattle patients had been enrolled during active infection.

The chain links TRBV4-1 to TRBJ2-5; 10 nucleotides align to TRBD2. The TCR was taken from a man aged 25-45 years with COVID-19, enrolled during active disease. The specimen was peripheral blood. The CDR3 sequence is CASSQILAGKETQYF. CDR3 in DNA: TGCGCCAGCAGCCAAATACTAGCGGGGAAAGAGACCCAGTACTTC.